This is a list of T cell receptor beta chains from one sample in a study of blood T cells in healthy people across ages. One entry per CDR3 protein, called by TCRdb with MiXCR from the 5' RACE reads. The data contain about 930,000 distinct CDR3 sequences, 25% to 30% of them singletons. In addition, the sample was reused for a study of T cells of mothers and their children.

Sequences were obtained from blood. Receptors were obtained from a woman in her thirties or forties in good health. The CDR3 runs from the conserved cysteine through the conserved F or W. The D gene is left open where the match is weak. Expanded clones are given a class, and other clones once, few, many or no size at all.

J gene: TRBJ2-7
clone size: once
V gene: TRBV7-8
D gene: TRBD1
CDR3 DNA: TGTGCCAGCAGCCGAAGGACAGGGGAATACAATGAGCAGTACTTC
CDR3 protein: CASSRRTGEYNEQYF

J gene: TRBJ1-1
clone size: -
V gene: TRBV7-2
D gene: -
CDR3 DNA: TGTGCCAGCAGTACCAGGGGTTACGCTTTCTTT
CDR3 protein: CASSTRGYAFF

J gene: TRBJ2-7
clone size: -
V gene: TRBV14
D gene: -
CDR3 DNA: TGTGACAGCAGCCAAGTGACTACCTCCTACGAGCAGTACTTC
CDR3 protein: CDSSQVTTSYEQYF

J gene: TRBJ2-5
clone size: few
V gene: TRBV5-1
D gene: -
CDR3 DNA: TGCGCCAGCAGCTTTATGGGGGCAGAGCAAGAGACCCAGTACTTC
CDR3 protein: CASSFMGAEQETQYF

J gene: TRBJ2-7
clone size: -
V gene: TRBV20-1
D gene: -
CDR3 DNA: TGCAGTGCTAGAGAGCCCGACGGATATGATATATACGAGCAGTACTTC
CDR3 protein: CSAREPDGYDIYEQYF

J gene: TRBJ2-1
clone size: -
V gene: TRBV11-2
D gene: -
CDR3 DNA: TGTGCCAGCAGCTTAGGTCAGCCTAGTGGAGGTGTGTATGAGCAGTTCTTC
CDR3 protein: CASSLGQPSGGVYEQFF

J gene: TRBJ2-2
clone size: few
V gene: TRBV11-3
D gene: -
CDR3 DNA: TGTGCCAGCAGCTTACGTCTGGTGGCAGGGAACACCGGGGAGCTGTTTTTT
CDR3 protein: CASSLRLVAGNTGELFF

J gene: TRBJ2-6
clone size: -
V gene: TRBV7-3
D gene: TRBD1
CDR3 DNA: TGTGTCAGCACCGTCCGACAGGGTACTGGGGCCAACGTCCTGACTTTC
CDR3 protein: CVSTVRQGTGANVLTF

J gene: TRBJ2-7
clone size: -
V gene: TRBV28
D gene: TRBD1
CDR3 DNA: TGTGCCAGCAGTTGGTTGGGCGGACAGGTTCCCTACGAGCAGTACTTC
CDR3 protein: CASSWLGGQVPYEQYF

J gene: TRBJ2-2
clone size: many
V gene: TRBV27
D gene: -
CDR3 DNA: TGTGCCAGCAGTTTAGCTTTGTCGAACACCGGGGAGCTGTTTTTT
CDR3 protein: CASSLALSNTGELFF

J gene: TRBJ2-1
clone size: -
V gene: TRBV7-2
D gene: TRBD2
CDR3 DNA: TGTGCCAGCAGCTACGGGACTAGCGGGGGGGCCAGGCAGTTCTTC
CDR3 protein: CASSYGTSGGARQFF

J gene: TRBJ2-2
clone size: -
V gene: TRBV9
D gene: -
CDR3 DNA: TGTGCCAGCAGCCCACGAAATACGAACACCGGGGAGCTGTTTTTT
CDR3 protein: CASSPRNTNTGELFF

J gene: TRBJ1-1
clone size: -
V gene: TRBV7-2
D gene: -
CDR3 DNA: TGTGCCAGCAGCTCAAAACAGGGGAACACTGAAGCTTTCTTT
CDR3 protein: CASSSKQGNTEAFF

J gene: TRBJ2-1
clone size: -
V gene: TRBV20-1
D gene: -
CDR3 DNA: TGCAGTGCTAGAGGAGATTACAATGAGCAGTTCTTC
CDR3 protein: CSARGDYNEQFF

J gene: TRBJ1-1
clone size: -
V gene: TRBV11-2
D gene: -
CDR3 DNA: TGTGCCAGCAGCTTAACACAAGTGAACACTGAAGCTTTCTTT
CDR3 protein: CASSLTQVNTEAFF

J gene: TRBJ2-3
clone size: -
V gene: TRBV3-1
D gene: -
CDR3 DNA: TGTGCCAGCAGCCCTCTGCCGGCCGGGGGCCCAGATACGCAGTATTTT
CDR3 protein: CASSPLPAGGPDTQYF

J gene: TRBJ2-7
clone size: -
V gene: TRBV2
D gene: -
CDR3 DNA: TGTGCCAGCAGTGTTTCACGCTACGAGCAGTACTTC
CDR3 protein: CASSVSRYEQYF

J gene: TRBJ1-1
clone size: -
V gene: TRBV12-3/TRBV12-4
D gene: TRBD1
CDR3 DNA: TGTGCCAGCAGTTCCAACAGGGGAGACACTGAAGCTTTCTTT
CDR3 protein: CASSSNRGDTEAFF

J gene: TRBJ2-3
clone size: -
V gene: TRBV15
D gene: TRBD2
CDR3 DNA: TGTGCCACCACCCGAGGGAGGGTTACCTCCGATACGCAGTATTTT
CDR3 protein: CATTRGRVTSDTQYF

J gene: TRBJ2-5
clone size: -
V gene: TRBV5-1
D gene: TRBD1
CDR3 DNA: TGCGCCAGCAGCTACCAACCGGGACAGCCTCAAGAGACCCAGTACTTC
CDR3 protein: CASSYQPGQPQETQYF

J gene: TRBJ2-3
clone size: few
V gene: TRBV12-3/TRBV12-4
D gene: -
CDR3 DNA: TGTGCCAGCAGTTTGGGAGGTTTAACGCAGTATTTT
CDR3 protein: CASSLGGLTQYF

J gene: TRBJ2-3
clone size: -
V gene: TRBV15
D gene: -
CDR3 DNA: TGTGCCACCAGCAACAGGAGGTTCACAGATACGCAGTATTTT
CDR3 protein: CATSNRRFTDTQYF

J gene: TRBJ2-1
clone size: -
V gene: TRBV12-3/TRBV12-4
D gene: TRBD2
CDR3 DNA: TGTGCCAGCAGGGGACTAGCGGGAGATTTTGAGCAGTTCTTC
CDR3 protein: CASRGLAGDFEQFF

J gene: TRBJ2-5
clone size: many
V gene: TRBV28
D gene: -
CDR3 DNA: TGTGCCAGCAGTTTGAGGGGTGTGAAGACCCAGTACTTC
CDR3 protein: CASSLRGVKTQYF

J gene: TRBJ1-6
clone size: many
V gene: TRBV5-1
D gene: -
CDR3 DNA: TGCGCCAGCAGCCCACAGGGAAATTCACCCCTCCACTTT
CDR3 protein: CASSPQGNSPLHF

J gene: TRBJ2-3
clone size: once
V gene: TRBV7-2
D gene: -
CDR3 DNA: TGTGCCAGCAGTTTAGCATCAACGGCTAGCACAGATACGCAGTATTTT
CDR3 protein: CASSLASTASTDTQYF

J gene: TRBJ2-5
clone size: many
V gene: TRBV7-6
D gene: -
CDR3 DNA: TGTGCCAGCAGCTTATGGACAGAGACCCAGTACTTC
CDR3 protein: CASSLWTETQYF

J gene: TRBJ2-5
clone size: many
V gene: TRBV10-3
D gene: -
CDR3 DNA: TGTGCCATCAGTGAATGGGGCCCGGGGCAAGAGACCCAGTACTTC
CDR3 protein: CAISEWGPGQETQYF

J gene: TRBJ2-3
clone size: many
V gene: TRBV29-1
D gene: -
CDR3 DNA: TGCAGCGTTCACATCGAGAGCACAGATACGCAGTATTTT
CDR3 protein: CSVHIESTDTQYF

J gene: TRBJ1-4
clone size: -
V gene: TRBV2
D gene: TRBD1
CDR3 DNA: TGTGCCAGCAGTGAAAGTGGGACAGGCAAAAATGAGAAACTGTTTTTT
CDR3 protein: CASSESGTGKNEKLFF

J gene: TRBJ2-1
clone size: few
V gene: TRBV11-2
D gene: TRBD1
CDR3 DNA: TGTGCCAGCAGCTCCATACAGGGGGTTCGATACAATGAGCAGTTCTTC
CDR3 protein: CASSSIQGVRYNEQFF

J gene: TRBJ2-1
clone size: -
V gene: TRBV10-3
D gene: TRBD1
CDR3 DNA: TGTGCCATCAGATCAAGCCCGGGACAGGGGGACAATGAGCAGTGCTTC
CDR3 protein: CAIRSSPGQGDNEQCF

J gene: TRBJ2-7
clone size: few
V gene: TRBV25-1
D gene: TRBD1
CDR3 DNA: TGTGCCACCTTGGACAGGGCCGATGGCGAGCAGTACTTC
CDR3 protein: CATLDRADGEQYF

J gene: TRBJ2-6
clone size: -
V gene: TRBV4-1
D gene: TRBD2
CDR3 DNA: TGCGCCAGCAGCCAAGTGGTTGGGTACTTAGCGGGTCACTCTGGGGCCAACGTCCTGACTTTC
CDR3 protein: CASSQVVGYLAGHSGANVLTF

J gene: TRBJ1-4
clone size: many
V gene: TRBV7-2
D gene: TRBD1
CDR3 DNA: TGTGCCAGCAGCCGGGACAGGGGAGGTGAAAAACTGTTTTTT
CDR3 protein: CASSRDRGGEKLFF

J gene: TRBJ2-1
clone size: -
V gene: TRBV7-9
D gene: TRBD2
CDR3 DNA: TGCGCCAGCTTCTTAGCGGGGGAGGGTGAGCAGTTCTTC
CDR3 protein: CASFLAGEGEQFF